Listed below are T cell receptor beta chains from one sample, sequenced in a study of blood T cell repertoires in COVID-19. Repertoires were generated with immunoSEQ multiplex PCR, while TCRdb's copy carries only in-frame clones and drops some. The sample consists of approximately 360,000 clones, over 80% of them appearing once. The sequenced material came from PBMCs or T cells enriched from blood (not recorded which). These receptors were collected from a woman between 45 and 60 years old who had recovered from COVID-19. CDR3s include the opening cysteine and the closing phenylalanine or tryptophan. A D gene is named only where the DNA matches it firmly. Clone size is stated in some rows and not others, as once, few, many or a class when expanded.

D gene,V gene,clone size,J gene,CDR3 DNA,CDR3 protein
TRBD2,TRBV5-5,-,TRBJ2-3,TGTGCCAGCAGCTTGGAGCTAGCGGGGGGGCCCCGTACGCAGTATTTT,CASSLELAGGPRTQYF
-,TRBV11-2,-,TRBJ1-1,TGTGCCAGCAGCTTAGTTCAGTACACTGAAGCTTTCTTT,CASSLVQYTEAFF
TRBD1,TRBV6-5,-,TRBJ1-5,TGTGCCAGCAGACTAAAGGACAGGGTACATCAGCCCCAGCATTTT,CASRLKDRVHQPQHF
TRBD1,TRBV15,-,TRBJ2-6,TGTGCCACCAGCAGACAGGGGGCGGCTCCTGGGGCCAACGTCCTGACTTTC,CATSRQGAAPGANVLTF
-,TRBV27,-,TRBJ2-2,TGTGCCAGCAGGGCACGGGGGACGAACACCGGGGAGCTGTTTTTT,CASRARGTNTGELFF
TRBD1,TRBV29-1,-,TRBJ1-2,TGCAGCGTTGAAGACGGGACAGGCGGTGGCTACACCTTC,CSVEDGTGGGYTF
-,TRBV6-5,-,TRBJ1-2,TGTGCCAGCAGTTCCAGGTTGGGCTACACCTTC,CASSSRLGYTF
TRBD2,TRBV27,-,TRBJ2-2,TGTGCCAGCAGTTTATCGGCGGGAGGGTACACCGGGGAGCTGTTTTTT,CASSLSAGGYTGELFF
-,TRBV6-2/TRBV6-3,-,TRBJ1-1,TGTGCCAGCAGTTACGTCAGCGCGTTAGACACTGAAGCTTTCTTT,CASSYVSALDTEAFF
TRBD1,TRBV7-8,few,TRBJ1-6,TGTGCCAGCGGACAGGGGCAGATTTATTCACCCCTCCACTTT,CASGQGQIYSPLHF
TRBD1,TRBV7-9,-,TRBJ2-6,TGTGCCAGCAGCTCCCGGACAGGTTCTGGGGCCAACGTCCTGACTTTC,CASSSRTGSGANVLTF
-,TRBV11-3,-,TRBJ2-5,TGTGCCAGCAGCTTACGGCAAGAGACCCAGTACTTC,CASSLRQETQYF
TRBD1,TRBV19,many,TRBJ1-1,TGTGCCAGTAGCGACAGGGGTTACACTGAAGCTTTCTTT,CASSDRGYTEAFF
-,TRBV7-3,-,TRBJ2-2,TGTGCCAGCAGCTTGATTCCTGCTAGCGCGAACACCGGGGAGCTGTTTTTT,CASSLIPASANTGELFF
TRBD2,TRBV3-1/TRBV3-2,once,TRBJ2-5,TGTGCCAGCACCCCGGAGGCGAGCGGGAGAGGAGAGACCCAGTACTTC,CASTPEASGRGETQYF
-,TRBV5-4,-,TRBJ2-7,TGTGCCAGCAGCTTGGACAGGGCACCCTACGAGCAGTACTTC,CASSLDRAPYEQYF
TRBD2,TRBV7-9,-,TRBJ2-1,TGTGCCAGCACCCTGAGCGGGGGGGCGGGTGAGCAGTTCTTC,CASTLSGGAGEQFF
TRBD2,TRBV7-9,-,TRBJ2-3,TGTGCCAGCAGCTTAGGAGCCAGCGGGGGTACAGATACGCAGTATTTT,CASSLGASGGTDTQYF
-,TRBV27,-,TRBJ2-3,TGTGCCAGCAGTTTTTCGGCCCGGGTTGGAGTCGATACGCAGTATTTT,CASSFSARVGVDTQYF
TRBD2,TRBV2,once,TRBJ2-5,TGTGCCAGCGTACCTAGCGGTAGTAAGACCCAGTACTTC,CASVPSGSKTQYF
TRBD1,TRBV29-1,-,TRBJ1-2,TGCAGCGGCGGACAGGGGAACTATGGCTACACCTTC,CSGGQGNYGYTF
TRBD1,TRBV19,-,TRBJ1-2,TGTGCCAGTAGTCTGGACAGGGGTCAATATGGCTACACCTTC,CASSLDRGQYGYTF
-,TRBV9,-,TRBJ2-7,TGTGCCAGCAGCGTAGTAGGGGCCCCCGGGCGGGAGCAGTACTTC,CASSVVGAPGREQYF
-,TRBV6-2/TRBV6-3,-,TRBJ1-1,TGTGCCAGCAGTTACGCATTGGGACTTGCGGACACTGAAGCTTTCTTT,CASSYALGLADTEAFF
TRBD2,TRBV7-2,-,TRBJ2-1,TGTGCCAGTAGAACGGGACTAGACTACAATGAGCAGTTCTTC,CASRTGLDYNEQFF
TRBD2,TRBV11-2,-,TRBJ2-1,TGTGCCAGCAGCTTTAGCAAGGGACTAGCGGGGTACAATGAGCAGTTCTTC,CASSFSKGLAGYNEQFF
TRBD1,TRBV5-1,-,TRBJ2-5,TGCGCCAGCAGCCTGGGGCCGGGACAGGGACAAGAGACCCAGTACTTC,CASSLGPGQGQETQYF
TRBD2,TRBV7-3,-,TRBJ2-2,TGTGCCAGCAGTGTCGGGAGGGTCGGCGGGAGGGCCGTGGAGACCGGGGAGCTGTTTTTT,CASSVGRVGGRAVETGELFF
TRBD1,TRBV5-4,-,TRBJ2-2,TGTGCCAGCAGCAGGGACAGGGTGAACACCGGGGAGCTGTTTTTT,CASSRDRVNTGELFF
TRBD1,TRBV10-3,-,TRBJ2-3,TGTGCCATCAGGGGGACAGGGCTCTCCACAGATACGCAGTATTTT,CAIRGTGLSTDTQYF
TRBD1,TRBV11-2,-,TRBJ1-4,TGTGCCAGCAGCTTAGGGACAGGGTCTGAAAAACTGTTTTTT,CASSLGTGSEKLFF
TRBD1,TRBV5-6,-,TRBJ1-1,TGTGCCAGCCTTCCCCGGACAGGGGCGAGCACTGAAGCTTTCTTT,CASLPRTGASTEAFF
TRBD1,TRBV5-1,few,TRBJ1-2,TGCGCCAGCAGGAGGACAGGGGGCGCTTCTTATGGCTACACCTTC,CASRRTGGASYGYTF
TRBD1,TRBV11-2,-,TRBJ1-2,TGTGCCAGCAGCCCTTCCGGGACAGGGTATGGCTACACCTTC,CASSPSGTGYGYTF
-,TRBV5-5,-,TRBJ2-3,TGTGCCAGCAGCTCCTCTTACACAGATACGCAGTATTTT,CASSSSYTDTQYF
TRBD1,TRBV5-8,-,TRBJ2-1,TGTGCCAGCAGCTTGGGGCGGACAGGTGAAACCTACAATGAGCAGTTCTTC,CASSLGRTGETYNEQFF
TRBD2,TRBV5-1,-,TRBJ2-2,TGCGCCAGCAGCCTACCATGGGGGGGCACCGGGGAGCTGTTTTTT,CASSLPWGGTGELFF
-,TRBV4-1,-,TRBJ1-1,TGCGCCAGCAGCCAACACCGGGCGGGAGGCACTGAAGCTTTCTTT,CASSQHRAGGTEAFF
-,TRBV28,-,TRBJ2-5,TGTGCCAGCAGTTGGGGAGGACAACAAGAGACCCAGTACTTC,CASSWGGQQETQYF
-,TRBV6-2/TRBV6-3,-,TRBJ2-1,TGTGCCAGCAGCCCCACCGTCGTTAGTGAGCAGTTCTTC,CASSPTVVSEQFF
TRBD1,TRBV5-4,-,TRBJ2-6,TGTGCCAGCAGCTCGACAGGGTCTGGGGCCAACGTCCTGACTTTC,CASSSTGSGANVLTF
-,TRBV5-6,-,TRBJ1-2,TGTGCCAGCAGCTTGGCCCTCGGGGGGGCGGGCTATGGCTACACCTTC,CASSLALGGAGYGYTF
-,TRBV7-9,-,TRBJ1-1,TGTGCCAGCAGCTTTCCTCTAGGGAGGGGTGAAGCTTTCTTT,CASSFPLGRGEAFF
-,TRBV19,-,TRBJ2-1,TGTGCCAGTACGAGCGGCTTACCCTACAATGAGCAGTTCTTC,CASTSGLPYNEQFF
-,TRBV5-1,-,TRBJ1-2,TGCGCCAGCAGCTTGGCCAGTTTGGGGCCCGATGGCTACACCTTC,CASSLASLGPDGYTF
-,TRBV11-1,-,TRBJ1-2,TGTGCCAGCAGTATCAGAGAGGATGGCGGCTACACCTTC,CASSIREDGGYTF
-,TRBV5-1,-,TRBJ1-4,TGCGCCAGCAGCTTGCGGCAGGGATGGGAAAAACTGTTTTTT,CASSLRQGWEKLFF
-,TRBV5-1,-,TRBJ2-5,TGCGCCAGCAGCTGGTCCCCAGGGGTCCAAGAGACCCAGTACTTC,CASSWSPGVQETQYF
TRBD2,TRBV5-1,few,TRBJ2-5,TGCGCCAGCAGCTTGGGAGCGGGGAATCAAGAGACCCAGTACTTC,CASSLGAGNQETQYF
-,TRBV6-5,-,TRBJ1-6,TGTGCCAGCAGTTTGGCAGGCTCATCTAATTCACCCCTCCACTTT,CASSLAGSSNSPLHF
-,TRBV7-2,few,TRBJ1-6,TGTGCCAGCAGCTTACTCATTAGACAACCCCTCCACTTT,CASSLLIRQPLHF
-,TRBV3-1/TRBV3-2,-,TRBJ2-5,TGTGCCAGCAGCCAAGTCCAGGGAAGGCAAGAGACCCAGTACTTC,CASSQVQGRQETQYF
-,TRBV6-5,-,TRBJ1-6,TGTGCCAGCGGGAGCTCCTATAATTCACCCCTCCACTTT,CASGSSYNSPLHF
-,TRBV7-9,-,TRBJ1-2,TGTGCCAGCAGCTTAGGCCATGGGCAGTACTATGGCTACACCTTC,CASSLGHGQYYGYTF
-,TRBV5-1,once,TRBJ1-1,TGCGCCAGTTTGGCGGGGAGCGGGAACACTGAAGCTTTCTTT,CASLAGSGNTEAFF
TRBD2,TRBV9,-,TRBJ2-1,TGTGCCAGCAGCGTAGAGGCTAGCGGGGGGGGTAAGCAGTTCTTC,CASSVEASGGGKQFF
-,TRBV2,-,TRBJ2-1,TGTGCCAGCGCGACCTACAATGAGCAGTTCTTC,CASATYNEQFF
-,TRBV6-5,-,TRBJ2-2,TGTGCCAGCAGGATTATGGGCGCTTCATCCGGGGAGCTGTTTTTT,CASRIMGASSGELFF